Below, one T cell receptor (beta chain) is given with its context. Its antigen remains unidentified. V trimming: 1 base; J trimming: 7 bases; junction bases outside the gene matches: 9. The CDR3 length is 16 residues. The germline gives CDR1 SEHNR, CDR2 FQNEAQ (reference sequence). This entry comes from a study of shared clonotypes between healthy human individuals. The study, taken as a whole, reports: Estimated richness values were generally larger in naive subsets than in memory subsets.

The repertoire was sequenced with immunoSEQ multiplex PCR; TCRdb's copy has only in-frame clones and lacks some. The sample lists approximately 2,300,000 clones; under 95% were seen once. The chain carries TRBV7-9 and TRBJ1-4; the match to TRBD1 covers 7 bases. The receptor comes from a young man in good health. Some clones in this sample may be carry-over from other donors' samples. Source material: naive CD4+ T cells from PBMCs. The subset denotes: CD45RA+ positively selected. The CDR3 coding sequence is TGTGCCAGCAGCTTAGTCCGAGGGGGCGGTATTGAAAAACTGTTTTTT. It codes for CASSLVRGGGIEKLFF.